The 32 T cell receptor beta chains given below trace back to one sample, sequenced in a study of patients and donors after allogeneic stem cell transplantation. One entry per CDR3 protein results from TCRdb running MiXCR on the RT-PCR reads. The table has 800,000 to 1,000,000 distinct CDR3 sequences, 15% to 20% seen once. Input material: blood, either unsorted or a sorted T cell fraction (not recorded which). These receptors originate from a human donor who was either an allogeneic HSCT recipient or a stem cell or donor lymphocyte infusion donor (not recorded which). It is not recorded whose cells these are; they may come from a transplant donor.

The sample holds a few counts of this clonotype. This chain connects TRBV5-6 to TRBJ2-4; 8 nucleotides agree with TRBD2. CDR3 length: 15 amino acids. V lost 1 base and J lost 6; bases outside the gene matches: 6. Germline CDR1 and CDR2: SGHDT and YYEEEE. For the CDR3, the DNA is TGTGCCAGCAGCTTGTCCCCCGGGGGGGGAAACATTCAGTACTTC. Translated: CASSLSPGGGNIQYF.

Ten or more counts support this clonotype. CDR3 protein: CASSVGSVNYNEQFF. The DNA for the CDR3 is TGTGCCAGCAGCGTAGGGTCGGTAAACTACAATGAGCAGTTCTTC. This chain uses TRBV9 with TRBJ2-1; D remains ambiguous. Germline assignment: CDR1 SGDLS and CDR2 YYNGEE. There are 15 residues in the CDR3. V lost 0 bases and J 3 bases, leaving 10 bases between the germline ends.

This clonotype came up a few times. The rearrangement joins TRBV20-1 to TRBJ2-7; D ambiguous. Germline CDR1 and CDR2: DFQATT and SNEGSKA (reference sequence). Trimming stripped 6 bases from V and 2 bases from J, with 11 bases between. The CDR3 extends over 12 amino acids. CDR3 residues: CSAVRRAYEQYF. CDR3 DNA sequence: TGCAGTGCCGTAAGACGCGCCTACGAGCAGTACTTC.

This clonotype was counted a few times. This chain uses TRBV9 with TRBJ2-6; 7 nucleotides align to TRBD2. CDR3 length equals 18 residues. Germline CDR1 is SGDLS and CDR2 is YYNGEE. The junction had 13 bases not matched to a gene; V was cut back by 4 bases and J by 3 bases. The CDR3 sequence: CASSPQRAGVLGANVLTF. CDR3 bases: TGTGCCAGCAGCCCCCAGCGGGCGGGAGTTCTTGGGGCCAACGTCCTGACTTTC.

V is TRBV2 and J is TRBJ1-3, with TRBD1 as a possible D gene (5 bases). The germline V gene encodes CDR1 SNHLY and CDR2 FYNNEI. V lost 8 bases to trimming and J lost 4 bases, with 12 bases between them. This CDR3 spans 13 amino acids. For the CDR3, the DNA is TGTGCCAGCGGTACAGGTCGAGGAAACACCATATATTTT. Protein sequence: CASGTGRGNTIYF. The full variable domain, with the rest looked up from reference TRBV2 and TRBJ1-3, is EPEVTQTPSHQVTQMGQEVILRCVPISNHLYFYWYRQILGQKVEFLVSFYNNEISEKSEIFDDQFSVERPDGSNFTLKIRSTKLEDSAMYFCASGTGRGNTIYFGEGSWLTVV.

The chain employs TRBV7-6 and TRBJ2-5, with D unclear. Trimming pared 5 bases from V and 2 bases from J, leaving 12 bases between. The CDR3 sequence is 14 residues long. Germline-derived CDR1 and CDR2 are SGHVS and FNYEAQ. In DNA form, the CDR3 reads TGTGCCAGCAGCCCTACCTCTAAACAAGAGACCCAGTACTTC. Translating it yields CASSPTSKQETQYF.

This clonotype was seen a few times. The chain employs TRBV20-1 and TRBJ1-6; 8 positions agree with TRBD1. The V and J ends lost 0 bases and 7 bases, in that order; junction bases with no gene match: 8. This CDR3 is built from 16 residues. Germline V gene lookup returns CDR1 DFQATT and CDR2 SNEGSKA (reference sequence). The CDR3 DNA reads TGCAGTGCTAGAGATTCGTGGGACAGGAGGAATTCACCCCTCCACTTT. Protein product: CSARDSWDRRNSPLHF.

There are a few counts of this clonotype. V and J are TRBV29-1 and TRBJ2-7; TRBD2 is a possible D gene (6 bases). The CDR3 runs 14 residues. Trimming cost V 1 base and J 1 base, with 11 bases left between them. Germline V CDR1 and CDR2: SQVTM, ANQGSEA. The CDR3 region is CSVEGGAGSYEQYF. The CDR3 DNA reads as TGCAGCGTTGAAGGTGGGGCGGGATCCTACGAGCAGTACTTC.

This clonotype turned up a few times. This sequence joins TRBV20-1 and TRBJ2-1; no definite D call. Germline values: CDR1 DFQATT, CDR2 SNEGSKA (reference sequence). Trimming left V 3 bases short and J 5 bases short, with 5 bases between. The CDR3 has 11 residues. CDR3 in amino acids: CSASQNNEQFF. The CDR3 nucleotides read TGCAGTGCTAGCCAGAACAATGAGCAGTTCTTC.

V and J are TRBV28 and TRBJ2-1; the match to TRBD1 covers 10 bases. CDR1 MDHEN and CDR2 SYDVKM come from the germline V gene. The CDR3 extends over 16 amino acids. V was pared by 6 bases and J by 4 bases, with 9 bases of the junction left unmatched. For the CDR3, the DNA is TGTGCCAGCAGGGGGGACAGGGGCCTAACTTACAATGAGCAGTTCTTC. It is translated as CASRGDRGLTYNEQFF.

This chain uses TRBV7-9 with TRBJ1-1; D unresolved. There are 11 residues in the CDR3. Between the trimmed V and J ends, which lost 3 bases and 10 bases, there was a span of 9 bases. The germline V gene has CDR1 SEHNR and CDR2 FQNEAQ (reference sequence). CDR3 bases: TGTGCCAGCAGCTTCGAGGATGGAGCTTTCTTT. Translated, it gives CASSFEDGAFF.

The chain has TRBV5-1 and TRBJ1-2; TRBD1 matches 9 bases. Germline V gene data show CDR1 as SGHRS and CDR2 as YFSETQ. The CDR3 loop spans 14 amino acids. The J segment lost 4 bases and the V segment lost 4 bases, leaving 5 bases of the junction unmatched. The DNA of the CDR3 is TGCGCCAGCAGCAATGACAGGGGGGTCTATGGCTACACCTTC. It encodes CASSNDRGVYGYTF.

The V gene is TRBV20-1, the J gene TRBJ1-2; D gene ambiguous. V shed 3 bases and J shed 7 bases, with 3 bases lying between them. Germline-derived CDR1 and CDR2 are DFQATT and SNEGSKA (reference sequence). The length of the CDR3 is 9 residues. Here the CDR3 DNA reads TGCAGTGCTAGGGCTGGCTACACCTTC. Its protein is CSARAGYTF.

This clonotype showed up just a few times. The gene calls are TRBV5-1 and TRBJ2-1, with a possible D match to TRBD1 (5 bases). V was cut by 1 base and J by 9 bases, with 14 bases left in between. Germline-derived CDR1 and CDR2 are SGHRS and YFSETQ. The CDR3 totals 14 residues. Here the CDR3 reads CASSLYPPRGEQFF. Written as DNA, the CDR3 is TGCGCCAGCAGCTTGTACCCTCCTAGGGGTGAGCAGTTCTTC.

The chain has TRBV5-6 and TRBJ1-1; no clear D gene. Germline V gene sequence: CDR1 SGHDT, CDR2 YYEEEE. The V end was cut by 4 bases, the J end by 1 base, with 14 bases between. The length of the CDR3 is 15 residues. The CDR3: CASSSVEPKNTEAFF. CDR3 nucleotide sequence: TGTGCCAGCAGCAGCGTGGAGCCGAAGAACACTGAAGCTTTCTTT.

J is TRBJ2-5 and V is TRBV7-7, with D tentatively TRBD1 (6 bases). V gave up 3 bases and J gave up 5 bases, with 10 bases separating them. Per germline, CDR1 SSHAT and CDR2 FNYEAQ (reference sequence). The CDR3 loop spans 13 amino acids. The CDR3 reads CASSFRGMETQYF. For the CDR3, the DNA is TGTGCCAGCAGCTTTAGGGGGATGGAGACCCAGTACTTC.

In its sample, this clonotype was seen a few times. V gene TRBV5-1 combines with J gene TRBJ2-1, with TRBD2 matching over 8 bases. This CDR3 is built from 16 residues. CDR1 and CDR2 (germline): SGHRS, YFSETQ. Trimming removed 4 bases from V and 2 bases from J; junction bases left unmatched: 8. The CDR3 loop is CASSGRLAKTYNEQFF. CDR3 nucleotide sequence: TGCGCCAGCAGCGGACGACTAGCGAAGACCTACAATGAGCAGTTCTTC.

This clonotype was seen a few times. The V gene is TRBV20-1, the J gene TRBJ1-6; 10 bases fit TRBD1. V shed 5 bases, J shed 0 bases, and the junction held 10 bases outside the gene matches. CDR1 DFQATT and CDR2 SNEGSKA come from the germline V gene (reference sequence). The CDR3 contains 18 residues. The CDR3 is CSAPPDRGISSYNSPLHF. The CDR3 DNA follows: TGCAGTGCTCCCCCGGACAGGGGGATTAGCTCCTATAATTCACCCCTCCACTTT.

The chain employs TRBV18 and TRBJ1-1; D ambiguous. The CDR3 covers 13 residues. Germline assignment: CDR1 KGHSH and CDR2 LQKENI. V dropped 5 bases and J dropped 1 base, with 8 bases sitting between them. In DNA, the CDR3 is TGTGCCAGCTCATTTCGGTGGAACACTGAAGCTTTCTTT. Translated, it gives CASSFRWNTEAFF.

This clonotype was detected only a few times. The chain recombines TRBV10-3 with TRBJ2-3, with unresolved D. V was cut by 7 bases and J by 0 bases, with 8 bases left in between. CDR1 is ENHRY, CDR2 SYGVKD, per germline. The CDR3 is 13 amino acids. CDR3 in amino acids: CAIKSASTDTQYF. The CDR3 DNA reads TGTGCCATCAAATCCGCGAGCACAGATACGCAGTATTTT.

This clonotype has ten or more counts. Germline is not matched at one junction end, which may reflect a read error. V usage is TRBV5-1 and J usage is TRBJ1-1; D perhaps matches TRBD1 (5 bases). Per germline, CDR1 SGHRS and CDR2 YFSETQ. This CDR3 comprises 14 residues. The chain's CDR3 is CASSLERGNTEAFF. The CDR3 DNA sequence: TGTGCCAGCAGCTTAGAAAGGGGGAACACTGAAGCTTTCTTT.

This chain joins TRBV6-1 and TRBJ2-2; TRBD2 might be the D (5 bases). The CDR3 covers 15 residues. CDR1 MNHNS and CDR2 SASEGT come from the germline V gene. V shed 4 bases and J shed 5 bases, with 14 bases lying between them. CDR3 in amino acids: CASSAGGLGTGELFF. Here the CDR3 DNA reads TGTGCCAGCAGTGCCGGAGGTTTGGGTACCGGGGAGCTGTTTTTT.

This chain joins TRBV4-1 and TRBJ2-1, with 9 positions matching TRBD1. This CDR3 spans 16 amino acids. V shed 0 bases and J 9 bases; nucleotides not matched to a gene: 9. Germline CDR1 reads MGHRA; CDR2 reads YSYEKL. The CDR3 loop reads CASSQDPPGQGPEQFF. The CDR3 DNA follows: TGCGCCAGCAGCCAAGATCCCCCGGGACAGGGTCCTGAGCAGTTCTTC.

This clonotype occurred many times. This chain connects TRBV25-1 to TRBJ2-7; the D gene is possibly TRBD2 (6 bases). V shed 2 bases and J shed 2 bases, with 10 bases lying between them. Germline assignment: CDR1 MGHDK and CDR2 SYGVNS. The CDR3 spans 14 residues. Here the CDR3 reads CASSESGPPYEQYF. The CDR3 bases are TGTGCCAGCAGTGAAAGCGGGCCCCCCTACGAGCAGTACTTC.

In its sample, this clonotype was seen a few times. CDR3 sequence (DNA): TGTGCCAGCAGCTTAGTGAGGATTGGCCAGGGGGGAACCTACGAGCAGTACTTC. It specifies CASSLVRIGQGGTYEQYF. V usage is TRBV7-6 and J usage is TRBJ2-7; D is perhaps TRBD1 (7 bases). Trimming took off 1 base at V and 2 bases at J, with 21 bases between the two ends. The CDR3 has 18 residues. Germline values: CDR1 SGHVS, CDR2 FNYEAQ.

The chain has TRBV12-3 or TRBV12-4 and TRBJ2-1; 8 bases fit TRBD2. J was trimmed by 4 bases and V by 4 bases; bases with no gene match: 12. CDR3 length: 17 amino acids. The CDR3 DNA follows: TGTGCCAGCAGTTATGTGGGCGGGGGGATCCTTTACAATGAGCAGTTCTTC. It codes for CASSYVGGGILYNEQFF.

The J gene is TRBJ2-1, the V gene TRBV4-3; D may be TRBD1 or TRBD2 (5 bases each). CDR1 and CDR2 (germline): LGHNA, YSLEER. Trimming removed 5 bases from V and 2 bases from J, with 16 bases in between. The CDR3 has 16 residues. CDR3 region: CASSSRGDGTYNEQFF. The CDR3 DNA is TGCGCCAGCAGCTCCCGGGGCGACGGGACCTACAATGAGCAGTTCTTC.

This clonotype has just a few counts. The DNA for the CDR3 is TGCAGTGCTAGAGATCGCCCTAGCGGGACCCTTATCGATACGCAGTATTTT. Its protein is CSARDRPSGTLIDTQYF. The chain combines TRBV20-1 with TRBJ2-3, with 9 bases lining up with TRBD2. The germline V gene encodes CDR1 DFQATT and CDR2 SNEGSKA (reference sequence). Trimming removed 0 bases from V and 6 bases from J; junction bases left unmatched: 13. This CDR3 has 17 residues.

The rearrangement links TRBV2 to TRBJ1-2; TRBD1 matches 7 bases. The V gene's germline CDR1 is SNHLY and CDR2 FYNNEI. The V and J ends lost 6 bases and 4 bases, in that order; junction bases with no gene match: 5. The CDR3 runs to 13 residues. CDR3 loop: CASSITGAYGYTF. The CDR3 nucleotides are TGTGCCAGCAGCATTACAGGGGCCTATGGCTACACCTTC.

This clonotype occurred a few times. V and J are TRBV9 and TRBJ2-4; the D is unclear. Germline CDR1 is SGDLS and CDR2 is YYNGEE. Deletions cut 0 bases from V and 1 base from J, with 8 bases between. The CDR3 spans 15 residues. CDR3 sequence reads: CASSVGNAAKNIQYF. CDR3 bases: TGTGCCAGCAGCGTAGGGAATGCGGCCAAAAACATTCAGTACTTC.

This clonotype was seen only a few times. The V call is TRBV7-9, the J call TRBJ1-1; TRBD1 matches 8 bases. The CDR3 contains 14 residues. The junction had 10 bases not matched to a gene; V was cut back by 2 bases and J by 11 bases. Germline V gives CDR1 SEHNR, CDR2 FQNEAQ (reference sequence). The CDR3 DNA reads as TGTGCCAGCAGCTTACCGGGACAGGTGTTGGTCGCTTTCTTT. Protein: CASSLPGQVLVAFF.

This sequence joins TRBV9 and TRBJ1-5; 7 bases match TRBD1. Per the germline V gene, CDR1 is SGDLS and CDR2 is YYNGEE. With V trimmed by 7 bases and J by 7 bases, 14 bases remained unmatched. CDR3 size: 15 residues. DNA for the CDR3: TGTGCCAGCGGCCGAACAGGCAGGGGGGGCCAGCCCCAGCATTTT. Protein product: CASGRTGRGGQPQHF.